This T cell receptor (beta chain) was sequenced during a study of T cells in Graves' hyperthyroidism and ophthalmopathy. Findings of the study overall: The authors' 13 V-J model separated ophthalmopathy from stable hyperthyroidism. The model predicted ophthalmopathy a median roughly 6.5 months before onset. Expanded thyroid clonotypes (above 0.001) were mostly also found in blood.

What was amplified from RNA transcripts were TCR beta CDR3 regions. An initial round of RT-PCR targeting the TCR CDR3 relied on the HTBI primer set. TCRdb reprocessed the multiplex PCR reads via MiXCR and lists one record per CDR3 protein. Counted here are 300,000 to 400,000 distinct CDR3 sequences, approximately 15% occurring once; the ten biggest clones make up around 10%. This clonotype was observed at least ten times. The antigen is undetermined. This receptor was taken from a woman aged 55-75 years with Graves' hyperthyroidism. The source material was blood.

The CDR3 region is CASRQGVRLAGSSYNEQFF. For the CDR3, the DNA is TGTGCCAGCAGACAGGGAGTGAGGCTAGCGGGGAGCTCCTACAATGAGCAGTTCTTC. The gene calls are TRBV5-5 and TRBJ2-1, with 9 bases matching TRBD2. Trimming at V came to 5 bases and at J to 0 bases, leaving 15 bases not matched to a gene. In germline, CDR1 is SGHKS, CDR2 YYEKEE (reference sequence). The CDR3 consists of 19 residues.